What follows are 19 T cell receptor beta chains derived from one specimen sequenced in a study of blood T cell repertoires in COVID-19. Using immunoSEQ multiplex PCR, the repertoire was profiled, and TCRdb retains in-frame clones only, with some absent. Of about 130,000 clones in the sample, about 70% were seen once. The sample consisted of peripheral blood. These receptors all stem from a woman aged 70-85 years with acute or convalescent COVID-19.

This clone came up a few times. The CDR3 DNA follows: TGTGCCAGCAGCCCCGGGCCGGGGGGGATCAACATTCAGTACTTC. Translating gives CASSPGPGGINIQYF. The chain employs TRBV7-9 and TRBJ2-4; 8 bases are a match to TRBD2. The CDR3 consists of 15 residues. V lost 5 bases and J lost 7; bases outside the gene matches: 10. Germline CDR1 reads SEHNR; CDR2 reads FQNEAQ (reference sequence).

The rearrangement joins TRBV9 to TRBJ1-2; TRBD1 matches 11 bases. V was clipped by 4 bases and J by 5 bases; unmatched bases: 16. The CDR3 length is 18 residues. Germline-derived CDR1 and CDR2 are SGDLS and YYNGEE. The CDR3 DNA is TGTGCCAGCAGCCCACGGACAGGGGGCGCTGGTTCGAGATATGGCTACACCTTC. Its protein product is CASSPRTGGAGSRYGYTF.

This clone turned up a few times. The rearrangement links TRBV10-3 to TRBJ1-2; D is unresolved. The CDR3 has 13 amino acids. CDR1 and CDR2 from the germline V gene are ENHRY and SYGVKD. V shed 2 bases and J shed 1 base, with 5 bases lying between them. The CDR3 reads CAISEQNNYGYTF. The CDR3 coding sequence is TGTGCCATCAGTGAGCAGAATAACTATGGCTACACCTTC.

In nucleotides, the CDR3 is TGTGCCAGCATTGCCACGGGGGGCCGGGCCTACGAGCAGTACTTC. Translating gives CASIATGGRAYEQYF. The rearrangement uses TRBV3-1 (or the pseudogene TRBV3-2) and TRBJ2-7; maybe TRBD2 (7 bases). There are 15 residues in the CDR3. The germline V and J ends were trimmed by 7 bases and 2 bases, with 18 bases remaining between them. The germline V gene has CDR1 LGHDT and CDR2 YNNKEL (reference sequence).

This rearrangement joins TRBV19 to TRBJ2-1, with D possibly being TRBD1 (6 bases). Between the trimmed V and J ends, which lost 5 bases and 2 bases, there was a span of 10 bases. The CDR3 runs to 14 residues. The V gene's germline CDR1 is LNHDA and CDR2 SQIVND (reference sequence). The DNA of the CDR3 is TGTGCCAGTAGTTTGAGGACAGCCTACAATGAGCAGTTCTTC. It is translated as CASSLRTAYNEQFF.

The rearrangement joins TRBV4-3 to TRBJ2-5; tentative D call: TRBD1 (6 bases). Trimming took 4 bases from V and 0 from J, leaving 6 bases between them. The CDR3 consists of 13 residues. CDR1 is LGHNA, CDR2 YSLEER, per germline. CDR3 protein: CASSPGDQETQYF. The CDR3 DNA reads TGCGCCAGCAGCCCAGGGGACCAAGAGACCCAGTACTTC.

The V call is TRBV5-5, the J call TRBJ1-5; weak D call: TRBD1 (6 bases). V lost 0 bases to trimming and J lost 15 bases, with 16 bases between them. CDR1 is SGHKS and CDR2 is YYEKEE in the germline V gene (reference sequence). The CDR3 extends over 13 amino acids. Here the CDR3 DNA reads TGTGCCAGCAGCTTGGTGTCGACAGGCCCTACGCATTTT. It encodes CASSLVSTGPTHF.

CDR3 sequence reads: CASSLRGAGVTDTQYF. CDR3 bases: TGTGCCAGCAGTCTCAGGGGAGCGGGGGTCACAGATACGCAGTATTTT. V is TRBV3-1 (or the pseudogene TRBV3-2) and J is TRBJ2-3; 8 bases are a match to TRBD2. CDR1 and CDR2 (germline): LGHDT, YNNKEL (reference sequence). The CDR3 spans 16 residues. The junction had 10 bases not matched to a gene; V was cut back by 6 bases and J by 2 bases.

The genes are TRBV28 and TRBJ1-2, with unresolved D. Germline-derived CDR1 and CDR2 are MDHEN and SYDVKM. This CDR3 is built from 12 residues. V was shortened by 3 bases and J by 4 bases, with 6 bases between the two germline ends. DNA of the CDR3: TGTGCCAGCAGTTTCAACTTCTATGGCTACACCTTC. Its translation: CASSFNFYGYTF.

The chain uses TRBV4-2 and TRBJ1-6, with a possible D match to TRBD1 (5 bases). The CDR3 covers 14 residues. Germline V CDR1 and CDR2: LGHNA, YNFKEQ. Between the trimmed V and J ends, which lost 6 bases and 7 bases, there was a span of 13 bases. CDR3 loop: CASSPLGGNSPLHF. In nucleotides, the CDR3 is TGTGCCAGCAGTCCCTTGGGGGGAAATTCACCCCTCCACTTT.

This clone was found many times. The V and J genes are TRBV9 and TRBJ2-1; TRBD2 is a possible D gene (6 bases). This CDR3 has 16 amino acids. Germline assignment: CDR1 SGDLS and CDR2 YYNGEE. Trimming shortened V by 0 bases and J by 0 bases, and 10 bases separated the two germline ends. CDR3 in amino acids: CASSVVRESSYNEQFF. CDR3 bases: TGTGCCAGCAGCGTAGTCCGGGAGAGCTCCTACAATGAGCAGTTCTTC.

The CDR3 DNA sequence: TGCGCCAGCAGCCAAGATGTGGCGAGCGGGAGGGTGTACGAGCAGTACTTC. Its protein product is CASSQDVASGRVYEQYF. The gene calls are TRBV4-1 and TRBJ2-7, with 10 bases lining up with TRBD2. Germline V CDR1 and CDR2: MGHRA, YSYEKL. The CDR3 covers 17 residues. V was clipped by 0 bases and J by 4 bases; unmatched bases: 9.

The chain is built from TRBV7-9 and TRBJ2-7; 9 bases line up with TRBD2. The CDR3 runs 16 residues. Germline CDR1 SEHNR, CDR2 FQNEAQ (reference sequence). V gave up 7 bases and J gave up 1 base; unmatched junction bases: 11. The chain's CDR3 is CASMLFIAGASYEQYF. CDR3 in DNA: TGTGCCAGCATGCTCTTCATAGCGGGGGCGTCCTACGAGCAGTACTTC.

To note about this clone: Within the sample, other DNA sequences also encode this same CDR3. The V gene is TRBV4-1, the J gene TRBJ2-2; 9 bases are a match to TRBD1. The CDR3 loop spans 16 amino acids. V was pared by 1 base and J by 3 bases, with 3 bases of the junction left unmatched. Germline lookup yields CDR1 MGHRA and CDR2 YSYEKL. The CDR3 DNA reads TGCGCCAGCAGCCAAGTCGGGACAGGGTACACCGGGGAGCTGTTTTTT. It yields the protein CASSQVGTGYTGELFF.

This clone has just a few counts. The CDR3 nucleotides read TGCGCCAGCAGCCAAGGGATCGGGTCAGGGCGGATCTCACCCCTCCACTTT. This codes for CASSQGIGSGRISPLHF. The rearrangement joins TRBV4-3 to TRBJ1-6; a possible D gene is TRBD1 (5 bases). Germline V gene data show CDR1 as LGHNA and CDR2 as YSLEER. CDR3 length equals 17 residues. V was trimmed by 1 base and J by 10 bases, leaving 20 bases between them.

The CDR3 coding sequence is TGCAGCGTTGGCGCCGGGACAGCTAACTATGGCTACACCTTC. The encoded protein is CSVGAGTANYGYTF. This chain connects TRBV29-1 to TRBJ1-2; 7 bases are shared with TRBD1. V gave up 4 bases and J gave up 0 bases; unmatched junction bases: 5. This CDR3 comprises 14 residues. CDR1 and CDR2 from the germline V gene are SQVTM and ANQGSEA.

CDR3 in DNA: TGCGCCAGCAGCGAAAGGACTGCCCGCGCTGGGGCCAACGTCCTGACTTTC. Translation: CASSERTARAGANVLTF. The chain recombines TRBV5-1 with TRBJ2-6; tentatively, D is TRBD2 (5 bases). Deletions cut 4 bases from V and 2 bases from J, with 16 bases between. The CDR3 is 17 residues long. CDR1 is SGHRS and CDR2 is YFSETQ in the germline V gene.

This chain connects TRBV9 to TRBJ1-6; D ambiguous. The CDR3 extends over 14 amino acids. Trimming took 4 bases from V and 6 from J, leaving 11 bases between them. CDR1 and CDR2 (germline): SGDLS, YYNGEE. The CDR3 region has the DNA TGTGCCAGCAGCCGCGACGGGAGTAATTCACCCCTCCACTTT. This codes for CASSRDGSNSPLHF.

In this sample, this clone turned up a few times. The V call is TRBV4-1, the J call TRBJ1-4; 7 nucleotides line up with TRBD1. CDR1 is MGHRA, CDR2 YSYEKL, per germline. The CDR3 has 18 residues. With V trimmed by 5 bases and J by 4 bases, 16 bases remained unmatched. The CDR3 loop reads CASSSLGKPGQLNEKLFF. As DNA, the CDR3 is TGCGCCAGCAGCTCCTTGGGGAAACCGGGACAGCTTAATGAAAAACTGTTTTTT.